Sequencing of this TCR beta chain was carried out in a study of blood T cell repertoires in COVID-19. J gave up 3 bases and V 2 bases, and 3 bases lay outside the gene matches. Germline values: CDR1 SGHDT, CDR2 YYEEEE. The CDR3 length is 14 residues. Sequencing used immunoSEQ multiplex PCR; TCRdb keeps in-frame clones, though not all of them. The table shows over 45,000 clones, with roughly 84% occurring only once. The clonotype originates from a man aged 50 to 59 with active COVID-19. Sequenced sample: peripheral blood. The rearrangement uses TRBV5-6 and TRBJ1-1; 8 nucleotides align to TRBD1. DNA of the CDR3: TGTGCCAGCAGCTTTGGACAGGGTGACACTGAAGCTTTCTTT. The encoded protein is CASSFGQGDTEAFF.